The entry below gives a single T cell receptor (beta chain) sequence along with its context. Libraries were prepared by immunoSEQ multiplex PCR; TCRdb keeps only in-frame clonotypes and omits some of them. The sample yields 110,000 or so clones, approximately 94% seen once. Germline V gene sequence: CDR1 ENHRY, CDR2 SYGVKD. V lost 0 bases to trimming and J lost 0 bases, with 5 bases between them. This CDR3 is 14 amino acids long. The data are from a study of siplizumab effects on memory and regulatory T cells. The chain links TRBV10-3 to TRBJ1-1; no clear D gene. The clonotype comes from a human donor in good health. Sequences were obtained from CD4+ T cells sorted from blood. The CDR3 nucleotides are TGTGCCATCAGTGAGTCGATGGTGAACACTGAAGCTTTCTTT. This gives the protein CAISESMVNTEAFF.